The source of this T cell receptor (beta chain) is a study of CD8 T cells in ankylosing spondylitis. Broader study findings: Disease-linked clones reportedly concentrated significantly in matched ankylosing spondylitis synovial fluid. There was a TCR beta motif, made of eight highly homologous variants, that appeared characteristic of ankylosing spondylitis blood.

This clonotype was seen many times. The antigen is unknown. TCRdb used MiXCR to reprocess the 5' RACE reads, holding one entry per CDR3 protein. The sample has 150,000 to 200,000 distinct CDR3 sequences, 18% seen once. Material for sequencing was blood, either unsorted or a sorted T cell fraction (not recorded which). This sequence originates from a male donor under 30 with ankylosing spondylitis or in good health (not recorded which).

The CDR3 DNA sequence: TGTGCCAGCAGCTTCGACAGAGTGAACACTGAAGCTTTCTTT. Encoded protein: CASSFDRVNTEAFF. V usage is TRBV12-3 or TRBV12-4 and J usage is TRBJ1-1; TRBD1 is a possible D gene (5 bases). The V end was cut by 6 bases, the J end by 0 bases, with 11 bases between. This CDR3 comprises 14 residues.